These 30 T cell receptor beta chains originate from one sample sequenced in a study of vaccination and CD4 T cells after COVID-19. Treatment meaning: approximately nine-day PBMC culture with coronavirus spike peptide pools or control peptides (ViraFEST assay). CD4+ T cells of the unexposed donor were collected before the COVID-19 pandemic (2011-2018). The Oncomine TCR Beta short-read assay was applied to DNA of cultured CD4+ T cells. TCRdb called the PCR reads again in MiXCR, with one record for every CDR3 protein. Among 8,500 to 9,500 distinct CDR3 sequences, under 60% were seen once, and the ten largest hold about a tenth. The antigens these receptors bind are not known. Material for sequencing was CD4+ T cells from blood, cultured in vitro. Receptor source: a human donor in good health.

This chain connects TRBV28 to TRBJ2-7; possibly TRBD1 for D (5 bases). This CDR3 contains 13 residues. V was trimmed by 4 bases and J by 6 bases, leaving 13 bases between them. Germline V gives CDR1 MDHEN, CDR2 SYDVKM. CDR3 in amino acids: CASSWGWGGEQYF. CDR3 bases: TGTGCCAGCAGTTGGGGTTGGGGCGGCGAGCAGTACTTC.

This chain links TRBV5-4 with TRBJ1-6, with D uncertain. Germline V gene data show CDR1 as SGHNT and CDR2 as YYREEE (reference sequence). The CDR3 runs to 12 residues. The germline V and J ends were trimmed by 3 bases and 7 bases, with 5 bases remaining between them. The CDR3 here is CASSSANSPLHF. DNA of the CDR3: TGTGCCAGCAGCTCAGCCAATTCACCCCTCCACTTT.

Only a few counts were recorded for this clonotype. The chain combines TRBV6-1 with TRBJ2-2; 9 bases are a match to TRBD1. The CDR3 totals 15 residues. After removal of 6 bases from V and 6 bases from J, the junction contained 8 bases not matched to a gene. CDR1 is MNHNS and CDR2 is SASEGT in the germline V gene. CDR3: CASRRMTGGPGELFF. The CDR3 DNA sequence: TGTGCCAGCAGACGAATGACAGGGGGACCCGGGGAGCTGTTTTTT.

V is TRBV7-8 and J is TRBJ1-2; 7 bases align to TRBD1. CDR1 is SGHVS, CDR2 FQNEAQ, per germline. The CDR3 is 13 residues long. Trimming cost V 5 bases and J 4 bases; bases outside gene matches: 4. CDR3 coding DNA: TGTGCCAGCAGCGGCAGGACAGGCTATGGCTACACCTTC. Translated, it gives CASSGRTGYGYTF.

This clonotype was counted between two and nine times. The V gene is TRBV10-3, the J gene TRBJ2-2; tentative D call: TRBD1 (5 bases). Between the trimmed V and J ends, which lost 0 bases and 2 bases, there was a span of 13 bases. Germline V gives CDR1 ENHRY, CDR2 SYGVKD. The CDR3 is 17 amino acids. The CDR3 coding sequence is TGTGCCATCAGTGAGTCGCGGCCAGGGCCAAACACCGGGGAGCTGTTTTTT. It yields the protein CAISESRPGPNTGELFF.

This clonotype was found a few times. The rearrangement links TRBV7-2 to TRBJ2-2, with D hard to call. The CDR3 covers 15 residues. V lost 5 bases to trimming and J lost 5 bases, with 15 bases between them. Germline V gene sequence: CDR1 SGHTA, CDR2 FQGNSA. CDR3: CASSKTGTTTGELFF. CDR3 nucleotide sequence: TGTGCCAGCAGCAAGACGGGCACAACGACCGGGGAGCTGTTTTTT.

The chain recombines TRBV5-6 with TRBJ1-2; D is unclear. This CDR3 is built from 15 residues. Germline lookup yields CDR1 SGHDT and CDR2 YYEEEE. Trimming took off 4 bases at V and 8 bases at J, with 21 bases between the two ends. CDR3 sequence: CASSPLSANQGGYTF. CDR3 DNA sequence: TGTGCCAGCAGCCCCCTATCCGCGAATCAAGGGGGCTACACCTTC.

The chain combines TRBV9 with TRBJ2-1; 10 bases are a match to TRBD2. V was clipped by 4 bases and J by 3 bases; unmatched bases: 4. The CDR3 is 15 residues long. Per germline, CDR1 SGDLS and CDR2 YYNGEE. In DNA form, the CDR3 reads TGTGCCAGCAGCATTAGCGGGAGGATCTACAATGAGCAGTTCTTC. Translating gives CASSISGRIYNEQFF.

The chain has TRBV3-1 and TRBJ1-6; perhaps TRBD1 as D (5 bases). The CDR3 consists of 14 residues. Trimming pared 3 bases from V and 7 bases from J, leaving 10 bases between. Germline V gene data show CDR1 as LGHDT and CDR2 as YNNKEL (reference sequence). The CDR3, as DNA: TGTGCCAGCAGCCAGGCCCCAGGGAATTCACCCCTCCACTTT. Translation: CASSQAPGNSPLHF.

This rearrangement joins TRBV20-1 to TRBJ2-1; D is ambiguous. With 0 bases removed from V and 7 bases from J, the gap between germline ends came to 22 bases. Germline CDR1 DFQATT, CDR2 SNEGSKA (reference sequence). The CDR3 is 17 residues long. The CDR3 reads CSARDFIVGPGVNEQFF. The CDR3 bases are TGCAGTGCTAGAGATTTTATCGTAGGGCCTGGGGTGAATGAGCAGTTCTTC.

This sequence joins TRBV7-9 and TRBJ2-1; the D gene is possibly TRBD1 (6 bases). The V gene's germline CDR1 is SEHNR and CDR2 FQNEAQ (reference sequence). Trimming pared 1 base from V and 8 bases from J, leaving 24 bases between. The CDR3 loop spans 18 amino acids. CDR3: CASSLESTGVVWAHEQFF. The CDR3 DNA is TGTGCCAGCAGCTTAGAGTCGACAGGCGTGGTTTGGGCTCATGAGCAGTTCTTC.

V and J are TRBV20-1 and TRBJ2-1, with 9 bases lining up with TRBD2. The V gene end was trimmed by 3 bases and the J gene end by 7 bases; junction bases not matched to a gene: 1. The CDR3 spans 12 residues. Germline CDR1 and CDR2: DFQATT and SNEGSKA (reference sequence). In DNA form, the CDR3 reads TGCAGTGCTAGGGCGGGGGGGAATGAGCAGTTCTTC. It is translated as CSARAGGNEQFF.

The rearrangement uses TRBV29-1 and TRBJ1-1; 7 bases line up with TRBD1. V was clipped by 3 bases and J by 5 bases; unmatched bases: 3. Germline V gives CDR1 SQVTM, CDR2 ANQGSEA. This CDR3 contains 12 residues. CDR3 loop: CSVDRGGTEAFF. The CDR3 DNA sequence: TGCAGCGTTGACAGGGGGGGGACTGAAGCTTTCTTT.

This clonotype was counted between two and nine times. This chain links TRBV28 with TRBJ2-5; a possible D gene is TRBD2 (5 bases). This CDR3 has 15 amino acids. V lost 5 bases and J 1 base, leaving 14 bases between the germline ends. From germline, CDR1 is MDHEN and CDR2 SYDVKM. The CDR3, as DNA: TGTGCCAGCAGTACTACCCCCGGGGTCCAAGAGACCCAGTACTTC. It encodes CASSTTPGVQETQYF.

This clonotype was found a few times. J is TRBJ2-5 and V is TRBV24-1; tentative D call: TRBD2 (6 bases). The CDR3 loop spans 14 amino acids. V gave up 7 bases and J gave up 7 bases, with 18 bases separating them. CDR1 is KGHDR, CDR2 SFDVKD, per germline. The CDR3 region has the DNA TGTGCCACCAGCGAAACCGGGACTCCAGGGACCCAGTACTTC. Residues: CATSETGTPGTQYF.

This clonotype appeared a few times. The chain links TRBV19 to TRBJ1-1, with no clear D. V was clipped by 5 bases and J by 0 bases, with 7 bases between them. The CDR3 contains 13 residues. The V gene's germline CDR1 is LNHDA and CDR2 SQIVND (reference sequence). The CDR3 here is CASSLGVNTEAFF. The CDR3 nucleotides read TGTGCCAGTAGTCTCGGAGTGAACACTGAAGCTTTCTTT.

The chain joins TRBV20-1 to TRBJ2-2; 11 bases are a match to TRBD1. The CDR3 length is 18 residues. Losses at the gene ends were 3 bases for V and 7 bases for J; bases not matched to a gene: 16. CDR1 and CDR2 from the germline V gene are DFQATT and SNEGSKA (reference sequence). CDR3 in amino acids: CSASADRGQGARDGELFF. The CDR3 DNA sequence: TGCAGTGCTAGCGCCGACCGAGGACAGGGGGCGCGGGACGGGGAGCTGTTTTTT.

This clonotype has just a few counts. The rearrangement uses TRBV20-1 and TRBJ1-6; D is ambiguous. The CDR3 is 13 residues long. Per the germline V gene, CDR1 is DFQATT and CDR2 is SNEGSKA (reference sequence). Trimming stripped 6 bases from V and 6 bases from J, with 12 bases between. The CDR3 sequence: CSAVEGVNSPLHF. DNA for the CDR3: TGCAGTGCGGTTGAGGGCGTTAATTCACCCCTCCACTTT.

The chain employs TRBV7-9 and TRBJ1-2; unclear D gene. Per germline, CDR1 SEHNR and CDR2 FQNEAQ (reference sequence). This CDR3 is built from 12 residues. Trimming stripped 1 base from V and 3 bases from J, with 3 bases between. CDR3 in amino acids: CASSLVDYGYTF. The CDR3 region has the DNA TGTGCCAGCAGCTTAGTCGACTATGGCTACACCTTC.

The chain carries TRBV30 and TRBJ1-6; D is uncertain. V was cut by 0 bases and J by 5 bases, with 11 bases left in between. This CDR3 spans 15 amino acids. In germline, CDR1 is GTSNPN, CDR2 SVGIG (reference sequence). CDR3 DNA: TGTGCCTGGAGTGTAACGGGGATCCATAATTCACCCCTCCACTTT. Its translation is CAWSVTGIHNSPLHF.

The genes are TRBV19 and TRBJ1-5; no clear D. V was pared by 2 bases and J by 0 bases, with 8 bases between. The CDR3 runs 15 residues. The germline V gene has CDR1 LNHDA and CDR2 SQIVND (reference sequence). The CDR3 coding sequence is TGTGCCAGTAGTATAAGGCGGGATAGCAATCAGCCCCAGCATTTT. Its protein is CASSIRRDSNQPQHF.

This clonotype has a handful of counts. CDR3 in amino acids: CASSHIRGNTGELFF. The DNA of the CDR3 is TGTGCCAGCAGCCACATAAGAGGAAACACCGGGGAGCTGTTTTTT. V is TRBV7-2 and J is TRBJ2-2; D unclear. V gave up 5 bases and J gave up 2 bases, with 12 bases separating them. CDR1 SGHTA and CDR2 FQGNSA come from the germline V gene. CDR3 length equals 15 residues. The full variable domain, rest sourced from reference TRBV7-2 and TRBJ2-2, is GAGVSQSPSNKVTEKGKDVELRCDPISGHTALYWYRQSLGQGLEFLIYFQGNSAPDKSGLPSDRFSAERTGGSVSTLTIQRTQQEDSAVYLCASSHIRGNTGELFFGEGSRLTVL.

V is TRBV27 and J is TRBJ1-3; D is ambiguous. From germline, CDR1 is MNHEY and CDR2 SMNVEV (reference sequence). This CDR3 has 15 amino acids. Trimming cost V 5 bases and J 10 bases, with 21 bases left between them. This CDR3 reads CASSTTAQGPTTIYF. DNA for the CDR3: TGTGCCAGCAGTACAACCGCCCAAGGACCAACGACCATATATTTT.

This chain connects TRBV19 to TRBJ1-1; no firm D call. The CDR3 covers 12 residues. V gave up 4 bases and J gave up 4 bases, with 7 bases separating them. The germline V gene encodes CDR1 LNHDA and CDR2 SQIVND (reference sequence). CDR3 residues: CASSKVGTEAFF. The CDR3 nucleotides read TGTGCCAGTAGTAAAGTGGGCACTGAAGCTTTCTTT.

This clonotype has just a few counts. V usage is TRBV5-1 and J usage is TRBJ1-5; possible D gene TRBD1, 6 bases. The V end was cut by 5 bases, the J end by 1 base, with 10 bases between. Per germline, CDR1 SGHRS and CDR2 YFSETQ. This CDR3 is 14 amino acids long. Here the CDR3 DNA reads TGCGCCAGCAGACAGGGCTTGAGCAATCAGCCCCAGCATTTT. Translation gives CASRQGLSNQPQHF. The full variable domain, its missing parts supplied by reference TRBV5-1 and TRBJ1-5, is KAGVTQTPRYLIKTRGQQVTLSCSPISGHRSVSWYQQTPGQGLQFLFEYFSETQRNKGNFPGRFSGRQFSNSRSEMNVSTLELGDSALYLCASRQGLSNQPQHFGDGTRLSIL.

The V gene is TRBV11-2, the J gene TRBJ2-3, with D hard to call. V was trimmed by 1 base and J by 8 bases, leaving 16 bases between them. Germline V gene sequence: CDR1 SGHAT, CDR2 FQNNGV. The CDR3 has 15 residues. For the CDR3, the DNA is TGTGCCAGCAGCTTAGGGTTGGGTACCGACGGTACGCAGTATTTT. Translated: CASSLGLGTDGTQYF.

This clonotype was counted only a few times. V and J are TRBV5-1 and TRBJ2-7, with D hard to call. The CDR3 consists of 14 residues. CDR1 SGHRS and CDR2 YFSETQ come from the germline V gene. Trimming pared 1 base from V and 2 bases from J, leaving 10 bases between. The CDR3: CASSLTGKTYEQYF. In nucleotides, the CDR3 is TGCGCCAGCAGCTTGACTGGAAAGACCTACGAGCAGTACTTC.

This clonotype was counted once. This rearrangement joins TRBV19 to TRBJ2-2; D is ambiguous. Germline CDR1 and CDR2: LNHDA and SQIVND (reference sequence). This CDR3 is built from 13 residues. V was shortened by 9 bases and J by 3 bases, with 11 bases between the two germline ends. CDR3 sequence reads: CASSSEHTGELFF. The CDR3 DNA reads TGTGCCAGCAGCAGCGAACACACCGGGGAGCTGTTTTTT.

V usage is TRBV20-1 and J usage is TRBJ2-2, with 8 positions matching TRBD1. V shed 4 bases and J 3 bases; nucleotides not matched to a gene: 4. Germline assignment: CDR1 DFQATT and CDR2 SNEGSKA (reference sequence). The CDR3 covers 14 residues. The CDR3, as DNA: TGCAGTGCTACCGGGACAGGTTACACCGGGGAGCTGTTTTTT. Its protein is CSATGTGYTGELFF.

V is TRBV6-5 and J is TRBJ2-1, with 10 bases matching TRBD2. This CDR3 is built from 14 residues. Per the germline V gene, CDR1 is MNHEY and CDR2 is SVGAGI. Germline trimming cut 2 bases from V and 10 bases from J; bases unmatched to any gene: 5. CDR3 region: CASSYALAGAEQFF. CDR3 bases: TGTGCCAGCAGTTACGCCCTAGCGGGAGCGGAGCAGTTCTTC.